The 20 T cell receptor beta chains below all came from one sample that was sequenced in a study of CD4 T cells in relation to SARS-CoV-2 and coronaviruses. CD4+ T cells from unexposed donors were obtained before the COVID-19 pandemic (2011-2018). The cells were cultured for 10 days before CD4+ T cells were isolated. Which antigens these TCRs recognize remains unknown. The protocol was immunoSEQ multiplex PCR, while the TCRdb copy is restricted to in-frame clones and leaves out a portion. The sample comprises more than 25,000 clones, more than 75% of which are singletons, and approximately 14% rests with the top ten. Material: CD4+ T cells from PBMCs, cultured in vitro. The receptors were gathered from a human donor in good health.

V gene TRBV7-9 combines with J gene TRBJ2-5; TRBD2 aligns across 7 bases. V was pared by 0 bases and J by 1 base, with 8 bases of the junction left unmatched. Germline CDR1 reads SEHNR; CDR2 reads FQNEAQ (reference sequence). This CDR3 is built from 17 residues. The chain's CDR3 is CASSLASASGSQETQYF. The CDR3 region has the DNA TGTGCCAGCAGCTTAGCGTCGGCTAGCGGATCCCAAGAGACCCAGTACTTC.

This clone showed up just once. CDR3 residues: CASSLERQGYGNTIYF. DNA for the CDR3: TGTGCCAGCAGCTTAGAGCGGCAGGGGTATGGAAACACCATATATTTT. The V gene is TRBV7-2, the J gene TRBJ1-3; TRBD1 might be the D (6 bases). The CDR3 has 16 residues. Between the trimmed V and J ends, which lost 1 base and 3 bases, there was a span of 13 bases. The germline V gene encodes CDR1 SGHTA and CDR2 FQGNSA. The full variable domain, its missing parts supplied by reference TRBV7-2 and TRBJ1-3, is GAGVSQSPSNKVTEKGKDVELRCDPISGHTALYWYRQSLGQGLEFLIYFQGNSAPDKSGLPSDRFSAERTGGSVSTLTIQRTQQEDSAVYLCASSLERQGYGNTIYFGEGSWLTVV.

V gene TRBV28 combines with J gene TRBJ2-1; possibly TRBD2 for D (6 bases). Germline-derived CDR1 and CDR2 are MDHEN and SYDVKM. There are 14 residues in the CDR3. The ends were cut back, 6 bases at V and 7 bases at J, with 16 bases in the middle. CDR3 sequence reads: CASRGTPPKNEQFF. The CDR3, as DNA: TGTGCCAGCAGGGGGACTCCCCCTAAGAATGAGCAGTTCTTC. The full variable domain, its missing parts supplied by reference TRBV28 and TRBJ2-1, is DVKVTQSSRYLVKRTGEKVFLECVQDMDHENMFWYRQDPGLGLRLIYFSYDVKMKEKGDIPEGYSVSREKKERFSLILESASTNQTSMYLCASRGTPPKNEQFFGPGTRLTVL.

This clone was detected only once. This chain connects TRBV5-1 to TRBJ2-7; tentative D call: TRBD1 (5 bases). The CDR3 totals 15 residues. Trimming left V 2 bases short and J 0 bases short, with 12 bases between. Germline V CDR1 and CDR2: SGHRS, YFSETQ. The CDR3 loop reads CASSFHPTASYEQYF. For the CDR3, the DNA is TGCGCCAGCAGCTTTCATCCGACAGCCTCCTACGAGCAGTACTTC.

CDR3 amino acids: CASSLGFGNEQYF. The CDR3 DNA reads as TGCGCCAGCAGCTTGGGGTTTGGGAACGAGCAGTACTTC. The chain employs TRBV5-1 and TRBJ2-7; D unresolved. Trimming cost V 0 bases and J 5 bases, with 9 bases left between them. Germline CDR1 reads SGHRS; CDR2 reads YFSETQ. This CDR3 spans 13 amino acids.

This sequence joins TRBV11-2 and TRBJ2-7; possible D gene TRBD1, 6 bases. The germline V gene has CDR1 SGHAT and CDR2 FQNNGV. Deletions cut 5 bases from V and 5 bases from J, with 16 bases between. The CDR3 loop spans 14 amino acids. The CDR3: CASSRTGRSDEQYF. The CDR3 DNA reads as TGTGCCAGCAGCCGTACAGGGAGAAGCGACGAGCAGTACTTC.

The CDR3 reads CASRRWGQGTEAFF. The DNA of the CDR3 is TGTGCCAGCAGGAGGTGGGGACAGGGCACTGAAGCTTTCTTT. The chain employs TRBV2 and TRBJ1-1; 9 bases align to TRBD1. The germline CDR1 and CDR2 sequences are SNHLY and FYNNEI. The CDR3 has 14 residues. Trimming cost V 6 bases and J 4 bases; bases outside gene matches: 6.

The V and J genes are TRBV7-9 and TRBJ1-6, with 10 bases fitting TRBD1. CDR1 is SEHNR and CDR2 is FQNEAQ in the germline V gene (reference sequence). This CDR3 region has 14 residues. The J segment lost 9 bases and the V segment lost 3 bases, leaving 2 bases of the junction unmatched. CDR3 sequence reads: CASSLRQGASPLHF. The DNA for the CDR3 is TGTGCCAGCAGCTTGAGACAGGGGGCTTCACCCCTCCACTTT.

The chain is built from TRBV4-3 and TRBJ2-3; D possibly corresponds to TRBD2 (5 bases). CDR1 is LGHNA and CDR2 is YSLEER in the germline V gene. The CDR3 covers 15 residues. V was trimmed by 0 bases and J by 6 bases, leaving 13 bases between them. In nucleotides, the CDR3 is TGCGCCAGCAGCCAAGATTCCGCGGGTCATGATACGCAGTATTTT. Protein sequence: CASSQDSAGHDTQYF.

This clone was found once. The J gene is TRBJ2-2, the V gene TRBV29-1; 8 bases are shared with TRBD1. From germline, CDR1 is SQVTM and CDR2 ANQGSEA. The V and J ends lost 6 bases and 4 bases, in that order; junction bases with no gene match: 7. The CDR3 has 14 residues. The CDR3 sequence: CSVGGQAGTGELFF. CDR3 bases: TGCAGCGTGGGGGGACAGGCCGGCACCGGGGAGCTGTTTTTT.

The gene calls are TRBV3-1 (or the pseudogene TRBV3-2) and TRBJ2-5; the D gene is possibly TRBD1 (5 bases). Trimming removed 4 bases from V and 1 base from J, with 10 bases in between. This CDR3 spans 14 amino acids. Germline loops: CDR1 LGHDT, CDR2 YNNKEL (reference sequence). The CDR3 nucleotides read TGTGCCAGCAGCCCGGACACCCCCCAAGAGACCCAGTACTTC. This codes for CASSPDTPQETQYF.

V gene TRBV11-2 combines with J gene TRBJ1-2; D is undetermined. Trimming stripped 3 bases from V and 5 bases from J, with 16 bases between. The V gene's germline CDR1 is SGHAT and CDR2 FQNNGV. The CDR3 covers 15 residues. Written as DNA, the CDR3 is TGTGCCAGCAGCTTTTGGGAGGACCCGCGGTATGGCTACACCTTC. Its protein is CASSFWEDPRYGYTF.

The J gene is TRBJ2-7, the V gene TRBV27, with D uncertain. V gave up 0 bases and J gave up 6 bases, with 9 bases separating them. This CDR3 is built from 13 residues. The germline V gene has CDR1 MNHEY and CDR2 SMNVEV (reference sequence). Here the CDR3 reads CASSLSQTSEQYF. DNA for the CDR3: TGTGCCAGCAGTTTATCCCAAACATCCGAGCAGTACTTC.

This clone was seen only once. The chain couples TRBV5-1 to TRBJ1-6; D uncertain. This CDR3 region has 14 residues. Germline CDR1 reads SGHRS; CDR2 reads YFSETQ. The V and J ends lost 2 bases and 9 bases respectively, with 12 bases between them. This CDR3 reads CASSFLAESSPLHF. For the CDR3, the DNA is TGCGCCAGCAGCTTTCTAGCCGAGAGTTCACCCCTCCACTTT.

V usage is TRBV11-2 and J usage is TRBJ1-1, with D uncertain. In germline, CDR1 is SGHAT, CDR2 FQNNGV. The ends were cut back, 4 bases at V and 0 bases at J, with 6 bases in the middle. The CDR3 covers 13 residues. CDR3 region: CASSSQMNTEAFF. In nucleotides, the CDR3 is TGTGCCAGCAGCTCCCAGATGAACACTGAAGCTTTCTTT. Supplemented by reference TRBV11-2 and TRBJ1-1, the full variable domain reads EAGVAQSPRYKIIEKRQSVAFWCNPISGHATLYWYQQILGQGPKLLIQFQNNGVVDDSQLPKDRFSAERLKGVDSTLKIQPAKLEDSAVYLCASSSQMNTEAFFGQGTRLTVV.

The rearrangement uses TRBV9 and TRBJ2-1; D remains unclear. Trimming left V 2 bases short and J 9 bases short, with 9 bases between. This CDR3 comprises 12 residues. Germline V CDR1 and CDR2: SGDLS, YYNGEE. CDR3 nucleotide sequence: TGTGCCAGCAGCGTCCTGGGTGCTGAGCAGTTCTTC. Protein product: CASSVLGAEQFF.

To note about this clone: Sequence at one end of the junction differs from germline and may be a read error. The J gene is TRBJ1-2, the V gene TRBV7-8; 12 bases line up with TRBD1. Germline V gene sequence: CDR1 SGHVS, CDR2 FQNEAQ. The CDR3 is 17 residues long. DNA of the CDR3: TGTGCCAGCAGCTCGATACGGACCATACCGGGACAGGGGGCACGCGCCTTC. It specifies CASSSIRTIPGQGARAF.

J is TRBJ1-1 and V is TRBV19; no clear D gene. The CDR3 is 13 amino acids. V was trimmed by 4 bases and J by 5 bases, leaving 11 bases between them. Germline CDR1 LNHDA, CDR2 SQIVND (reference sequence). The CDR3 DNA sequence: TGTGCCAGTAGTACCCCCTTAGGGACTGAAGCTTTCTTT. Amino acid sequence: CASSTPLGTEAFF.

This chain links TRBV3-1 (or the pseudogene TRBV3-2) with TRBJ2-5, with D possibly matching TRBD2 (6 bases). The germline gives CDR1 LGHDT, CDR2 YNNKEL (reference sequence). This CDR3 region has 15 residues. Trimming stripped 3 bases from V and 4 bases from J, with 15 bases between. The CDR3 bases are TGTGCCAGCAGCCATTCCTCTTACGGGGGAGAGACCCAGTACTTC. Translating it yields CASSHSSYGGETQYF.

The chain recombines TRBV28 with TRBJ1-5, with 9 bases lining up with TRBD1. V lost 1 base and J lost 7; bases outside the gene matches: 14. The CDR3 runs to 18 residues. Per germline, CDR1 MDHEN and CDR2 SYDVKM. The CDR3 nucleotides are TGTGCCAGCAGTTTATTCCACTCCGGGACAGGGCGATACCAGCCCCAGCATTTT. This sequence encodes CASSLFHSGTGRYQPQHF.